This entry lists 32 T cell receptor beta chains sequenced from one sample in a study of control samples from healthy donors and cancer patients. TCRdb's copy holds only in-frame clones and misses some; the assay was immunoSEQ multiplex PCR. The sample contains 55,000 to 70,000 clones, about 90% of which appear only once. The sequenced material came from PBMCs. The source is a man aged 55-75 years with colorectal cancer.

The chain joins TRBV4-2 to TRBJ2-1; 12 bases match TRBD2. Germline trimming cut 4 bases from V and 7 bases from J; bases unmatched to any gene: 8. In germline, CDR1 is LGHNA, CDR2 YNFKEQ. CDR3 length equals 16 residues. CDR3 sequence (DNA): TGTGCCAGCAGCCCCTTACCTAGCGGGGGGGGGAATGAGCAGTTCTTC. Its protein is CASSPLPSGGGNEQFF.

The CDR3 loop is CASSLRYASGGTDTQYF. In nucleotides, the CDR3 is TGTGCCAGCAGCTTGCGTTATGCTAGCGGGGGCACAGATACGCAGTATTTT. The genes are TRBV5-4 and TRBJ2-3; 9 nucleotides agree with TRBD2. V lost 1 base to trimming and J lost 1 base; unmatched junction nucleotides: 7. Germline lookup yields CDR1 SGHNT and CDR2 YYREEE (reference sequence). The CDR3 runs to 17 residues.

The chain links TRBV10-3 to TRBJ2-1, with D hard to call. The CDR3 length is 12 residues. CDR1 is ENHRY and CDR2 is SYGVKD in the germline V gene. The V end was cut by 8 bases, the J end by 8 bases, with 13 bases between. CDR3 nucleotide sequence: TGTGCCATCTCGAAGACCGCCGATGAGCAGTTCTTC. Residues: CAISKTADEQFF.

This rearrangement joins TRBV19 to TRBJ1-2; D gene ambiguous. The CDR3 sequence is 15 residues long. CDR1 is LNHDA and CDR2 is SQIVND in the germline V gene (reference sequence). Trimming pared 3 bases from V and 2 bases from J, leaving 13 bases between. Here the CDR3 DNA reads TGTGCCAGTAGTATCTCTTGGACCTCAAACTATGGCTACACCTTC. This codes for CASSISWTSNYGYTF.

The chain links TRBV5-1 to TRBJ2-3, with TRBD2 matching over 9 bases. This CDR3 has 14 amino acids. Trimming took 10 bases from V and 5 from J; bases not matched to a gene: 11. Germline lookup yields CDR1 SGHRS and CDR2 YFSETQ. In DNA form, the CDR3 reads TGCGCCGGTGCGCCCGCGGGGGGGCAAGATACGCAGTATTTT. Translated: CAGAPAGGQDTQYF.

The V and J genes are TRBV30 and TRBJ1-2; TRBD1 matches at 8 bases. CDR3 length: 16 residues. With V trimmed by 3 bases and J by 4 bases, 13 bases remained unmatched. CDR1 is GTSNPN and CDR2 is SVGIG in the germline V gene (reference sequence). CDR3 nucleotide sequence: TGTGCCTGGAGGGAGACCCTCGGACAGGGCCTCTATGGCTACACCTTC. Protein: CAWRETLGQGLYGYTF.

CDR3 in DNA: TGTGCCAGCAGTTTGTCGGATAATTCACCCCTCCACTTT. It specifies CASSLSDNSPLHF. The gene calls are TRBV27 and TRBJ1-6, with D unresolved. With 3 bases removed from V and 5 bases from J, the gap between germline ends came to 5 bases. The germline V gene encodes CDR1 MNHEY and CDR2 SMNVEV (reference sequence). The CDR3 is 13 residues long.

The chain recombines TRBV2 with TRBJ2-5, with 7 nucleotides matching TRBD1. CDR3 length equals 13 residues. Germline V lookup: CDR1 SNHLY, CDR2 FYNNEI. The ends lost 8 bases at V and 5 bases at J; junction bases unmatched: 8. The CDR3 region is CASQQGWGETQYF. For the CDR3, the DNA is TGTGCCAGCCAACAGGGGTGGGGGGAGACCCAGTACTTC.

The chain recombines TRBV20-1 with TRBJ1-2, with D unclear. Trimming stripped 4 bases from V and 2 bases from J, with 2 bases between. Germline CDR1 DFQATT, CDR2 SNEGSKA (reference sequence). CDR3 size: 10 residues. The CDR3 loop is CSATNYGYTF. In nucleotides, the CDR3 is TGCAGTGCTACCAACTATGGCTACACCTTC.

This sequence joins TRBV11-1 and TRBJ1-1; possible D gene TRBD1, 6 bases. V shed 5 bases and J shed 5 bases, with 12 bases lying between them. The CDR3 is 13 residues long. Germline assignment: CDR1 SGHAT and CDR2 FQDESV (reference sequence). DNA for the CDR3: TGTGCCAGCAGCCCCGGGGGCGATACTGAAGCTTTCTTT. It codes for CASSPGGDTEAFF.

V gene TRBV6-5 combines with J gene TRBJ2-1; no clear D. This CDR3 spans 12 amino acids. V gave up 5 bases and J gave up 10 bases, with 12 bases separating them. Germline V gene data show CDR1 as MNHEY and CDR2 as SVGAGI. CDR3 residues: CASSPSTGEQFF. The CDR3 region has the DNA TGTGCCAGCAGTCCCTCAACCGGGGAGCAGTTCTTC.

The V call is TRBV6-5, the J call TRBJ1-4; D is unclear. Germline CDR1 and CDR2: MNHEY and SVGAGI. This CDR3 contains 14 residues. Trimming took off 2 bases at V and 4 bases at J, with 8 bases between the two ends. CDR3 region: CASSYRQRNEKLFF. In DNA, the CDR3 is TGTGCCAGCAGTTACAGGCAGCGTAATGAAAAACTGTTTTTT.

This chain uses TRBV7-9 with TRBJ1-1; D not resolved. The CDR3 runs to 11 residues. Germline loops: CDR1 SEHNR, CDR2 FQNEAQ (reference sequence). CDR3 DNA: TGTGTCTCCGGGCCGAACCTTGAAGCTTTCTTT. This gives the protein CVSGPNLEAFF.

V gene TRBV6-1 combines with J gene TRBJ2-1; 9 nucleotides line up with TRBD1. The CDR3 loop spans 15 amino acids. Germline assignment: CDR1 MNHNS and CDR2 SASEGT. V dropped 1 base and J dropped 2; count of bases not matched to a gene: 0. The CDR3 nucleotides are TGTGCCAGCAGTGAAGGACAGGGGGCCTACAATGAGCAGTTCTTC. Encoded protein: CASSEGQGAYNEQFF.

The J gene is TRBJ2-3, the V gene TRBV6-5; D might be TRBD1 (5 bases). The CDR3 consists of 12 residues. CDR1 is MNHEY, CDR2 SVGAGI, per germline. Trimming shortened V by 6 bases and J by 3 bases, and 7 bases separated the two germline ends. The chain's CDR3 is CASSPGTDTQYF. The DNA for the CDR3 is TGTGCCAGCAGCCCAGGGACAGATACGCAGTATTTT.

The V call is TRBV5-8, the J call TRBJ2-2; 9 bases are shared with TRBD1. The length of the CDR3 is 14 residues. The germline V gene encodes CDR1 SGHTS and CDR2 YDEGEE. V lost 0 bases and J lost 6; bases outside the gene matches: 0. CDR3 in amino acids: CASSLGTGAGELFF. CDR3 coding DNA: TGTGCCAGCAGCTTGGGGACAGGGGCCGGGGAGCTGTTTTTT.

This rearrangement joins TRBV12-3 or TRBV12-4 to TRBJ2-7; D gene unclear. V lost 4 bases to trimming and J lost 3 bases, with 10 bases between them. This CDR3 region has 13 residues. CDR3: CASSYRLFYEQYF. The CDR3 DNA reads TGTGCCAGCAGTTACAGACTTTTCTACGAGCAGTACTTC.

This clone was counted a few times. The CDR3 nucleotides are TGTGCCAGCAGCCCCAGGGTTGGTACTTCACCCCTCCACTTT. It specifies CASSPRVGTSPLHF. The chain couples TRBV3-1 (or the pseudogene TRBV3-2) to TRBJ1-6; TRBD1 might be the D (5 bases). The CDR3 length is 14 residues. V was trimmed by 4 bases and J by 9 bases, leaving 13 bases between them. Germline CDR1 LGHDT, CDR2 YNNKEL (reference sequence).

CDR3 DNA: TGTGCCAGCAGCTTAGGAATAAGCCCAAAAGGAGCTACGCAGTATTTT. As protein: CASSLGISPKGATQYF. The J gene is TRBJ2-3, the V gene TRBV11-3, with D uncertain. This CDR3 has 16 amino acids. The germline CDR1 and CDR2 sequences are SGHNT and YENEEA. Trimming took 1 base from V and 8 from J, leaving 19 bases between them.

This chain links TRBV5-1 with TRBJ1-1; possible D gene TRBD1, 6 bases. The CDR3 contains 14 residues. CDR1 and CDR2 from the germline V gene are SGHRS and YFSETQ. Trimming cost V 5 bases and J 4 bases, with 15 bases left between them. This CDR3 reads CASRGTTGITEAFF. The CDR3 DNA follows: TGCGCCAGCAGGGGGACTACAGGGATCACTGAAGCTTTCTTT.

The chain is built from TRBV6-2 or TRBV6-3 and TRBJ2-5; TRBD2 aligns across 8 bases. J gave up 5 bases and V 4 bases, and 9 bases lay outside the gene matches. This CDR3 region has 15 residues. The germline CDR1 and CDR2 sequences are MNHEY and SVGEGT. The CDR3 loop is CASSFIGGGRETQYF. For the CDR3, the DNA is TGTGCCAGCAGTTTTATCGGCGGGGGGCGGGAGACCCAGTACTTC.

The rearrangement joins TRBV9 to TRBJ2-2, with a tentative D call TRBD1 (5 bases). This CDR3 has 15 residues. Germline V gives CDR1 SGDLS, CDR2 YYNGEE. V shed 5 bases and J shed 5 bases, with 16 bases lying between them. In DNA, the CDR3 is TGTGCCAGCAGACAGGCTCCCGGTGGTACCGGGGAGCTGTTTTTT. Protein sequence: CASRQAPGGTGELFF.

This chain connects TRBV2 to TRBJ2-2; D remains unclear. Per the germline V gene, CDR1 is SNHLY and CDR2 is FYNNEI. The CDR3 extends over 13 amino acids. The V end lost 7 bases, the J end lost 5 bases, and 11 bases lay between the germline ends. CDR3 residues: CASKLGETGELFF. Written as DNA, the CDR3 is TGTGCCAGCAAGCTAGGAGAGACCGGGGAGCTGTTTTTT.

The rearrangement links TRBV19 to TRBJ1-2; D gene uncertain. V was clipped by 7 bases and J by 2 bases, with 14 bases between them. Looked up from germline, CDR1 is LNHDA and CDR2 is SQIVND (reference sequence). The CDR3 loop spans 14 amino acids. The CDR3 loop is CASIIAGRNYGYTF. The CDR3 DNA sequence: TGTGCCAGTATCATAGCGGGGAGAAACTATGGCTACACCTTC. The full variable domain, in which reference TRBV19 and TRBJ1-2 provide the parts outside the CDR3, is DGGITQSPKYLFRKEGQNVTLSCEQNLNHDAMYWYRQDPGQGLRLIYYSQIVNDFQKGDIAEGYSVSREKKESFPLTVTSAQKNPTAFYLCASIIAGRNYGYTFGSGTRLTVV.

V usage is TRBV27 and J usage is TRBJ2-4, with D perhaps matching TRBD1 (5 bases). The V end was cut by 5 bases, the J end by 1 base, with 12 bases between. Germline V gene lookup returns CDR1 MNHEY and CDR2 SMNVEV (reference sequence). The CDR3 has 15 amino acids. The CDR3 coding sequence is TGTGCCAGCAGTCTACTATACAGGGCCAAAAACATTCAGTACTTC. Its translation: CASSLLYRAKNIQYF.

The gene calls are TRBV2 and TRBJ1-4, with D perhaps TRBD1 (6 bases). CDR3 length: 14 amino acids. V lost 4 bases and J lost 10, with 16 bases in between. CDR1 is SNHLY and CDR2 is FYNNEI in the germline V gene. In nucleotides, the CDR3 is TGTGCCAGCAGTGGAAGGGGCAGGGGCGGAAAACTGTTTTTT. Protein product: CASSGRGRGGKLFF.

The chain uses TRBV5-1 and TRBJ1-2, with 7 bases matching TRBD1. Germline CDR1 SGHRS, CDR2 YFSETQ. The CDR3 runs to 13 residues. Trimming removed 4 bases from V and 6 bases from J; junction bases left unmatched: 6. CDR3 DNA sequence: TGCGCCAGCAGCACAGACAGGGCTAATGGCTACACCTTC. Translation gives CASSTDRANGYTF. Supplemented by reference TRBV5-1 and TRBJ1-2, the full variable domain reads KAGVTQTPRYLIKTRGQQVTLSCSPISGHRSVSWYQQTPGQGLQFLFEYFSETQRNKGNFPGRFSGRQFSNSRSEMNVSTLELGDSALYLCASSTDRANGYTFGSGTRLTVV.

The chain carries TRBV7-3 and TRBJ2-3; no reliable D call. Trimming removed 0 bases at V and 0 bases at J, with 4 bases between. The CDR3 length is 14 residues. The V gene's germline CDR1 is SGHTA and CDR2 FQGTGA. CDR3 sequence: CASSLTYSTDTQYF. In DNA form, the CDR3 reads TGTGCCAGCAGCTTAACATATAGCACAGATACGCAGTATTTT.

The genes are TRBV6-5 and TRBJ2-2; the D gene could be TRBD1 or TRBD2 (5 bases each). Germline CDR1 and CDR2: MNHEY and SVGAGI. The CDR3 is 15 residues long. Between the trimmed V and J ends, which lost 7 bases and 6 bases, there was a span of 18 bases. CDR3 amino acids: CASKVQRGEAGELFF. In DNA form, the CDR3 reads TGTGCCAGCAAGGTGCAGAGGGGCGAGGCCGGGGAGCTGTTTTTT.

The chain carries TRBV5-1 and TRBJ2-7; 10 bases align to TRBD1. Trimming at V came to 2 bases and at J to 5 bases, leaving 7 bases not matched to a gene. Germline CDR1 reads SGHRS; CDR2 reads YFSETQ. The CDR3 length is 15 residues. The chain's CDR3 is CASSFTGTGVDEQYF. DNA of the CDR3: TGCGCCAGCAGCTTTACCGGGACAGGGGTCGACGAGCAGTACTTC.

The chain combines TRBV5-1 with TRBJ2-2; D not certain. Germline CDR1 reads SGHRS; CDR2 reads YFSETQ. The germline V and J ends were trimmed by 0 bases and 4 bases, with 10 bases remaining between them. CDR3 length equals 15 residues. The CDR3 DNA reads TGCGCCAGCAGCTTGGAGGGCAGACTCACCGGGGAGCTGTTTTTT. Amino acids: CASSLEGRLTGELFF. Looking up the rest from reference TRBV5-1 and TRBJ2-2 gives the full variable domain: KAGVTQTPRYLIKTRGQQVTLSCSPISGHRSVSWYQQTPGQGLQFLFEYFSETQRNKGNFPGRFSGRQFSNSRSEMNVSTLELGDSALYLCASSLEGRLTGELFFGEGSRLTVL.

V and J are TRBV7-9 and TRBJ2-4; D is undetermined. From germline, CDR1 is SEHNR and CDR2 FQNEAQ (reference sequence). This CDR3 has 13 residues. Trimming took off 6 bases at V and 5 bases at J, with 11 bases between the two ends. Here the CDR3 DNA reads TGTGCCAGCAGTAATACTGGAGAAAACATTCAGTACTTC. It codes for CASSNTGENIQYF. The complete variable domain, with remaining parts taken from reference TRBV7-9 and TRBJ2-4, reads DTGVSQNPRHKITKRGQNVTFRCDPISEHNRLYWYRQTLGQGPEFLTYFQNEAQLEKSRLLSDRFSAERPKGSFSTLEIQRTEQGDSAMYLCASSNTGENIQYFGAGTRLSVL.